This T cell receptor (beta chain) was observed in a study of cytomegalovirus exposure and HLA in healthy donors. Findings and caveats of the study: Follow-up analysis seemed to connect common viral pathogens with several of the most significant clusters identified.

Primers for the PCR totalled 60 Vbeta and 13 Jbeta. Repertoires were generated with immunoSEQ multiplex PCR, while TCRdb's copy carries only in-frame clones and drops some. The sample yields around 150,000 clones, roughly 80% seen once. The CDR3 spans 13 residues. In germline, CDR1 is SEHNR, CDR2 FQNEAQ (reference sequence). V lost 4 bases to trimming and J lost 7 bases; unmatched junction nucleotides: 3. Concerning this clone itself: The antigen is not known. Other DNA sequences in the same sample also yield this CDR3.

The sequence was collected from a woman in her thirties or forties in good health and CMV-seronegative. The sequenced sample consisted of PBMCs. The rearrangement joins TRBV7-9 to TRBJ1-5; 8 nucleotides line up with TRBD1. The CDR3: CASSWTGNQPQHF. CDR3 nucleotide sequence: TGTGCCAGCAGCTGGACAGGGAACCAGCCCCAGCATTTT.